The clone carrying this T cell receptor beta chain was detected many times. This sample was taken from a study of early T cells in non-severe SARS-CoV-2 infection. Via MiXCR, TCRdb re-called the 5' RACE reads, giving one row per CDR3 protein. The data contain more than 90,000 distinct CDR3 sequences, roughly 13% of them seen just once; the ten biggest clones take up about 2.3%. The receptor's source is an adult who was a healthcare worker with PCR-confirmed SARS-CoV-2 infection or an uninfected control (not recorded which). The sequencing sample was made of whole blood.

The CDR3 region is CASSQGTSMNTEAFF. CDR3 nucleotides: TGTGCCAGCAGCCAAGGGACATCCATGAACACTGAAGCTTTCTTT. The chain recombines TRBV3-1 with TRBJ1-1, with a possible D match to TRBD1 (5 bases). Germline V gene sequence: CDR1 LGHDT, CDR2 YNNKEL (reference sequence). The CDR3 has 15 residues. Trimming stripped 1 base from V and 0 bases from J, with 9 bases between.